A selection of T cell receptor beta chains follows, all from one sample in a study of OX40 agonist ivuxolimab in advanced cancers. The data were produced by immunoSEQ multiplex PCR, yet TCRdb's version contains in-frame clones alone and is incomplete. The repertoire has fewer than 75,000 clones, 70% to 90% of them found once; the top ten carry 8.2%. The starting material was CD4+ or CD8+ T cells sorted from blood, obtained in a trial of the OX40 agonist ivuxolimab. These receptors all stem from an adult with an advanced solid tumor such as melanoma, head and neck, liver or kidney cancer. CDR3s include the opening cysteine and the closing phenylalanine or tryptophan. The size of a clone is reported for some rows only, either as once, few or many, or as a class for expanded clones.

clone_size	v_call	j_call	cdr3_aa
NA	TRBV7-8	TRBJ2-4	CASSSQPGQQGIMYF
NA	TRBV5-1	TRBJ2-3	CASSPPGPITDTQYF
NA	TRBV5-8	TRBJ2-4	CASSRVGGLKNIQYF
few	TRBV7-2	TRBJ2-3	CASSPATDTQYF
NA	TRBV18	TRBJ2-5	CASSGQGPTKETQYF
NA	TRBV5-5	TRBJ2-1	CASSRTGMSSGYNEQFF
NA	TRBV7-2	TRBJ2-6	CASSLSETGSGANVLTF
NA	TRBV10-3	TRBJ1-2	CAISEGQGYGYTF
NA	TRBV28	TRBJ2-7	CASSFPVTGRFSYEQYF
NA	TRBV7-3	TRBJ2-5	CASSAGTQETQYF
NA	TRBV30	TRBJ1-2	CAWSAGWGYTF
NA	TRBV19	TRBJ1-6	CASTLDRGHNSPLHF
NA	TRBV19	TRBJ2-3	CASSADRGPGDTQYF
NA	TRBV30	TRBJ1-6	CACPRASSYNSPLHF
NA	TRBV28	TRBJ1-1	CASSSINTEAFF
NA	TRBV25-1	TRBJ2-7	CASSESGSSYEQYF
NA	TRBV6-5	TRBJ1-4	CASSLDRLGEKLFF
NA	TRBV29-1	TRBJ2-3	CSVPGTGLLGDTQYF
once	TRBV5-4	TRBJ1-2	CASSLGGQDLYGYTF
NA	TRBV7-2	TRBJ2-3	CASSLDSLTDTQYF
NA	TRBV6-5	TRBJ1-2	CASSYGTDYGYTF
NA	TRBV27	TRBJ2-7	CASSSDRSSYEQYF
NA	TRBV4-3	TRBJ2-2	CASSLWEGGTGELFF